These 8 T cell receptor beta chains were sequenced from one sample in a study of blood T cell repertoires in COVID-19. Using immunoSEQ multiplex PCR, the repertoire was profiled, and TCRdb retains in-frame clones only, with some absent. The table lists tens of thousands of clones, 75% to 80% of them singletons. Sequenced material: peripheral blood. The receptors were gathered from a man aged 65 to 79 with COVID-19, enrolled during active disease.

The J gene is TRBJ1-2, the V gene TRBV4-1, with 8 bases identical to TRBD1. Unmatched junction bases numbered 8, after V lost 1 base and J lost 4 bases. The CDR3 covers 16 residues. The germline CDR1 and CDR2 sequences are MGHRA and YSYEKL. This chain's CDR3 is CASSQAGTGQTYGYTF. CDR3 in DNA: TGCGCCAGCAGCCAAGCGGGGACAGGTCAGACCTATGGCTACACCTTC.

The gene calls are TRBV29-1 and TRBJ2-1, with D maybe TRBD2 (8 bases). V was clipped by 2 bases and J by 0 bases, with 20 bases between them. The V gene's germline CDR1 is SQVTM and CDR2 ANQGSEA. The CDR3 consists of 18 residues. CDR3 protein: CSVERGREDSSSYNEQFF. CDR3 sequence (DNA): TGCAGCGTTGAAAGGGGGCGGGAGGACTCAAGCTCCTACAATGAGCAGTTCTTC.

The rearrangement links TRBV9 to TRBJ2-1; 9 bases map to TRBD2. Germline V gives CDR1 SGDLS, CDR2 YYNGEE. The J segment lost 5 bases and the V segment lost 3 bases, leaving 12 bases of the junction unmatched. This CDR3 comprises 17 residues. Here the CDR3 DNA reads TGTGCCAGCAGCGGGCCGTGGGGAGCGGGAGGTAACAATGAGCAGTTCTTC. Encoded protein: CASSGPWGAGGNNEQFF.

Ten or more counts support this clone. The rearrangement links TRBV18 to TRBJ2-1; D gene uncertain. The V gene lost 3 bases and the J gene lost 9 bases, with 12 bases spanning the gap. Germline V lookup: CDR1 KGHSH, CDR2 LQKENI. The CDR3 is 13 residues long. CDR3 in amino acids: CASSPLGLSEQFF. The CDR3 nucleotides read TGTGCCAGCTCACCGCTTGGGCTCAGTGAGCAGTTCTTC.

The CDR3: CASSYIGGRVDEQYF. CDR3 DNA sequence: TGTGCCAGCAGTTACATCGGGGGGCGTGTGGACGAGCAGTACTTC. This chain uses TRBV6-5 with TRBJ2-7; a possible D gene is TRBD2 (7 bases). V was cut by 2 bases and J by 5 bases, with 16 bases left in between. Germline V gene data show CDR1 as MNHEY and CDR2 as SVGAGI. The CDR3 totals 15 residues.

In its sample, this clone was seen once. The genes are TRBV9 and TRBJ1-3; a weak D match, TRBD1 (5 bases). The V end lost 0 bases, the J end lost 7 bases, and 17 bases lay between the germline ends. CDR3 length: 16 residues. Germline V gives CDR1 SGDLS, CDR2 YYNGEE. CDR3 DNA: TGTGCCAGCAGCGTAGACCAGGGCCGGGACTTCAACACCATATATTTT. Its protein is CASSVDQGRDFNTIYF.

This chain connects TRBV30 to TRBJ1-5; 8 bases are shared with TRBD1. Germline V gives CDR1 GTSNPN, CDR2 SVGIG (reference sequence). Trimming at V came to 5 bases and at J to 3 bases, leaving 9 bases not matched to a gene. This CDR3 is built from 15 residues. CDR3: CAWDPGQGVNQPQHF. CDR3 in DNA: TGTGCCTGGGACCCCGGACAGGGAGTCAATCAGCCCCAGCATTTT.

The J gene is TRBJ2-1, the V gene TRBV12-3 or TRBV12-4, with TRBD1 as a possible D gene (6 bases). Trimming removed 4 bases from V and 12 bases from J, with 16 bases in between. CDR3 length: 13 residues. CDR3 bases: TGTGCCAGCAGTTCCGGGACAACACAGGGGCAGTTCTTC. Translating it yields CASSSGTTQGQFF.